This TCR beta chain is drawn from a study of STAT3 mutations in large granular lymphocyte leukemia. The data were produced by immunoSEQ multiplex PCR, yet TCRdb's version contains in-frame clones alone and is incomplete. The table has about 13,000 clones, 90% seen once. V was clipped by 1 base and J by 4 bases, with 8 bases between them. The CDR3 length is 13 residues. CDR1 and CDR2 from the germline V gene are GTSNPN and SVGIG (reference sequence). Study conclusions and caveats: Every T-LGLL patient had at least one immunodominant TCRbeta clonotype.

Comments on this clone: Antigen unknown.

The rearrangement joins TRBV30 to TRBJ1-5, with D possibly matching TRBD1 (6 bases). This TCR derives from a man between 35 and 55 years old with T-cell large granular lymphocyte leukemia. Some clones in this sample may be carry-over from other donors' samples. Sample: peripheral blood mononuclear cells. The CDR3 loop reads CAWSGDTNQPQHF. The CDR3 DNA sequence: TGTGCCTGGAGTGGGGACACGAATCAGCCCCAGCATTTT. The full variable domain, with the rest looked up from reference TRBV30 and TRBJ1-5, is SQTIHQWPATLVQPVGSPLSLECTVEGTSNPNLYWYRQAAGRGLQLLFYSVGIGQISSEVPQNLSASRPQDRQFILSSKKLLLSDSGFYLCAWSGDTNQPQHFGDGTRLSIL.